Listed below are T cell receptor beta chains from one sample, sequenced in a study of cytomegalovirus exposure and HLA in healthy donors. Sequencing used immunoSEQ multiplex PCR; TCRdb keeps in-frame clones, though not all of them. The profile shows just over 200,000 clones, 55% to 75% of them singletons. Sequenced sample: PBMCs. The receptors shown here come from a middle-aged man in good health and CMV-seropositive. Both conserved end residues are part of each CDR3.

v_call: TRBV7-9; cdr3_aa: CSSSLAVTGDSEQFF
v_call: TRBV7-2; cdr3_aa: CASSTGTTRYEQYF
v_call: TRBV5-4; cdr3_aa: CASSLALAGGFSYEQYF
v_call: TRBV12-5; cdr3_aa: CASGSSPKDREILWETQYF
v_call: TRBV4-3; cdr3_aa: CASSRTSGRTDTQYF
v_call: TRBV5-1; cdr3_aa: CASSFQGQGSDEKLFF
v_call: TRBV29-1; cdr3_aa: CSGDREITEAFF
v_call: TRBV5-4; cdr3_aa: CASSFNRDGANTEAFF
v_call: TRBV28; cdr3_aa: CATTGGTANSPLHF
v_call: TRBV5-1; cdr3_aa: CASSPPPSTSGYEQYF
v_call: TRBV7-6; cdr3_aa: CASSSPKPGADTQYF
v_call: TRBV9; cdr3_aa: CASSVYDGGSYFLSYNEQFF
v_call: TRBV6-5; cdr3_aa: CASSLSGTGGYEQYF
v_call: TRBV5-4; cdr3_aa: CASSLRLAGERLFF
v_call: TRBV5-4; cdr3_aa: CASSPLGIFGDTEAFF
v_call: TRBV10-3; cdr3_aa: CAITRSQGAYEQYF
v_call: TRBV5-4; cdr3_aa: CASSQGLAGAYEQYF
v_call: TRBV28; cdr3_aa: CASSLGNQPQHF
v_call: TRBV28; cdr3_aa: CASKGAGESYEQYF
v_call: TRBV5-1; cdr3_aa: CASSHGSRASSYNEQFF